A single sample is the source of the 24 T cell receptor beta chains below, sequenced in a study of blood T cell repertoires in COVID-19. This table comes from immunoSEQ multiplex PCR, and its TCRdb copy is limited to in-frame clones, with some not included. This table has roughly 39,000 clones, about 87% appearing once. The sample was peripheral blood. The receptors shown here come from a man aged 50 to 59 with active or convalescent COVID-19.

The rearrangement joins TRBV27 to TRBJ2-5, with 14 bases matching TRBD2. The germline V gene encodes CDR1 MNHEY and CDR2 SMNVEV (reference sequence). This CDR3 region has 17 residues. V lost 7 bases and J lost 5; bases outside the gene matches: 12. CDR3 residues: CASNLPGLAGEDETQYF. DNA of the CDR3: TGTGCCAGCAACTTGCCGGGACTAGCGGGAGAGGATGAGACCCAGTACTTC.

The chain joins TRBV5-4 to TRBJ2-3, with D hard to call. This CDR3 spans 16 amino acids. Trimming stripped 7 bases from V and 0 bases from J, with 18 bases between. Germline CDR1 SGHNT, CDR2 YYREEE (reference sequence). CDR3: CASQRGRPTSTDTQYF. The DNA for the CDR3 is TGTGCCAGCCAGAGAGGCCGGCCAACTAGCACAGATACGCAGTATTTT.

V usage is TRBV27 and J usage is TRBJ1-1; tentative D call: TRBD1 (6 bases). The CDR3 covers 14 residues. V dropped 4 bases and J dropped 5 bases, with 14 bases sitting between them. In germline, CDR1 is MNHEY, CDR2 SMNVEV (reference sequence). Here the CDR3 DNA reads TGTGCCAGCAGTTGGGGGGGGCGCGAGACTGAAGCTTTCTTT. It is translated as CASSWGGRETEAFF.

This chain links TRBV15 with TRBJ1-1; no clear D. The CDR3 has 13 residues. With 7 bases removed from V and 1 base from J, the gap between germline ends came to 10 bases. Germline values: CDR1 LNHNV, CDR2 YYDKDF (reference sequence). CDR3 amino acids: CATNNRGNTEAFF. As DNA, the CDR3 is TGTGCCACCAACAATCGGGGGAACACTGAAGCTTTCTTT.

The CDR3 spells CASSATGRTGELFF. CDR3 coding DNA: TGTGCCAGCAGCGCCACAGGGCGCACCGGGGAGCTGTTTTTT. V and J are TRBV9 and TRBJ2-2; D perhaps matches TRBD1 (6 bases). Per the germline V gene, CDR1 is SGDLS and CDR2 is YYNGEE. V shed 3 bases and J shed 4 bases, with 10 bases lying between them. The CDR3 loop spans 14 amino acids.

V usage is TRBV18 and J usage is TRBJ2-2, with D hard to call. With 3 bases removed from V and 8 bases from J, the gap between germline ends came to 7 bases. CDR3 length equals 12 residues. Per the germline V gene, CDR1 is KGHSH and CDR2 is LQKENI. Here the CDR3 DNA reads TGTGCCAGCTCACCGAGGCGTGGGGAGCTGTTTTTT. The encoded protein is CASSPRRGELFF.

The chain couples TRBV30 to TRBJ1-4, with 7 positions matching TRBD1. V lost 6 bases and J lost 9; bases outside the gene matches: 13. The CDR3 totals 14 residues. Germline assignment: CDR1 GTSNPN and CDR2 SVGIG (reference sequence). This chain's CDR3 is CACQTGDKTKKLFF. The CDR3 DNA sequence: TGTGCCTGCCAAACAGGGGACAAGACAAAAAAACTGTTTTTT.

The chain uses TRBV12-2 and TRBJ2-1; the listed D gene, TRBD2, was not tested against the DNA. TRBV12-2 is shown as a pseudogene. The CDR3 covers 17 residues. CDR3 protein: CASRFSGGPQRVNEQFF. The CDR3 nucleotides are TGTGCAAGTCGCTTTAGCGGGGGCCCCCAGAGGGTGAATGAGCAGTTCTTC.

The chain joins TRBV25-1 to TRBJ2-5; D may be TRBD2 (5 bases). V was trimmed by 3 bases and J by 2 bases, leaving 16 bases between them. The CDR3 is 16 amino acids. Germline V gene sequence: CDR1 MGHDK, CDR2 SYGVNS. CDR3 region: CASSDLSSGEQETQYF. CDR3 bases: TGTGCCAGCAGTGACCTCTCCTCCGGGGAGCAAGAGACCCAGTACTTC.

The CDR3 coding sequence is TGCGCCAGCAGTAAGACAGCGATAGGGTCAGAGACCCAGTACTTC. Amino acids: CASSKTAIGSETQYF. This chain joins TRBV5-1 and TRBJ2-5, with D possibly being TRBD1 (5 bases). The CDR3 covers 15 residues. Per germline, CDR1 SGHRS and CDR2 YFSETQ. With 5 bases removed from V and 4 bases from J, the gap between germline ends came to 18 bases.

The sample holds a few counts of this clone. The chain joins TRBV12-3 or TRBV12-4 to TRBJ2-5; possible D gene TRBD2, 6 bases. The V end was cut by 10 bases, the J end by 2 bases, with 14 bases between. This CDR3 spans 13 amino acids. CDR3 DNA sequence: TGTGCCACCCTCTTGGGGGGACAAGAGACCCAGTACTTC. It encodes CATLLGGQETQYF.

The CDR3 loop is CASSLLNGRDTQYF. The CDR3 DNA sequence: TGTGCCAGCAGTTTGCTAAACGGGAGGGATACGCAGTATTTT. The chain is built from TRBV28 and TRBJ2-3; the match to TRBD2 covers 7 bases. This CDR3 region has 14 residues. CDR1 and CDR2 from the germline V gene are MDHEN and SYDVKM. The V and J ends lost 3 bases and 6 bases, in that order; junction bases with no gene match: 6.

The rearrangement links TRBV11-3 to TRBJ2-1; the match to TRBD1 covers 9 bases. V dropped 1 base and J dropped 9; count of bases not matched to a gene: 7. CDR3 size: 15 residues. Germline V gene lookup returns CDR1 SGHNT and CDR2 YENEEA. CDR3 sequence reads: CASSLVGTGRIEQFF. The CDR3 DNA reads as TGTGCCAGCAGCTTAGTAGGGACAGGGAGAATTGAGCAGTTCTTC.

The chain joins TRBV7-8 to TRBJ1-5; 8 bases match TRBD1. Germline CDR1 SGHVS, CDR2 FQNEAQ. V lost 3 bases, J lost 9 bases, and 10 bases stayed unmatched. This CDR3 contains 15 residues. CDR3 residues: CASSLGDRYGSPQHF. Written as DNA, the CDR3 is TGTGCCAGCAGCTTGGGGGACAGGTACGGTTCGCCCCAGCATTTT.

This chain links TRBV4-1 with TRBJ2-5, with 9 nucleotides matching TRBD1. Germline loops: CDR1 MGHRA, CDR2 YSYEKL. This CDR3 region has 14 residues. V shed 4 bases and J 3 bases; nucleotides not matched to a gene: 3. The CDR3 sequence: CASSPRQGEETQYF. The CDR3 nucleotides are TGCGCCAGCAGCCCTCGACAGGGGGAAGAGACCCAGTACTTC.

The rearrangement links TRBV7-2 to TRBJ2-7; possible D gene TRBD2, 6 bases. V lost 3 bases, J lost 2 bases, and 8 bases lay in between. This CDR3 region has 13 residues. The germline V gene encodes CDR1 SGHTA and CDR2 FQGNSA. The CDR3 reads CASSLAGPYEQYF. The CDR3 DNA follows: TGTGCCAGCAGCTTGGCGGGGCCCTACGAGCAGTACTTC.

The chain employs TRBV6-2 or TRBV6-3 and TRBJ1-5, with TRBD1 matching 8 bases. The germline V gene encodes CDR1 MNHEY and CDR2 SVGEGT. The ends lost 5 bases at V and 7 bases at J; junction bases unmatched: 10. The CDR3 is made up of 15 amino acids. The CDR3 bases are TGTGCCAGCAGTCCGCTGGACAGGGTAGGACAGCCCCAGCATTTT. Translation gives CASSPLDRVGQPQHF.

The chain joins TRBV6-5 to TRBJ2-5, with 10 bases lining up with TRBD2. CDR3 length: 15 residues. The V gene's germline CDR1 is MNHEY and CDR2 SVGAGI. J lost 4 bases, V lost 5 bases, and 7 bases had no gene match. CDR3 DNA sequence: TGTGCCAGCAGTCCAGGGACTAGCGTTGGAGAGACCCAGTACTTC. This sequence encodes CASSPGTSVGETQYF.

The rearrangement links TRBV9 to TRBJ1-1; no definite D call. Germline CDR1 reads SGDLS; CDR2 reads YYNGEE. The CDR3 is made up of 15 amino acids. V lost 3 bases, J lost 3 bases, and 15 bases lay in between. The CDR3 sequence: CASSARLTPHTEAFF. The CDR3 DNA reads TGTGCCAGCAGCGCTCGTTTGACACCGCACACTGAAGCTTTCTTT.

This chain joins TRBV9 and TRBJ2-3; possibly TRBD1 for D (5 bases). Trimming removed 0 bases at V and 2 bases at J, with 7 bases between. Germline CDR1 is SGDLS and CDR2 is YYNGEE. The CDR3 spans 14 residues. CDR3 amino acids: CASSVVQVTDTQYF. In DNA, the CDR3 is TGTGCCAGCAGCGTAGTACAGGTCACAGATACGCAGTATTTT.

This clone was recorded at least ten times. The genes are TRBV4-2 and TRBJ2-1; TRBD2 agrees at 13 bases. The CDR3 length is 15 residues. The germline gives CDR1 LGHNA, CDR2 YNFKEQ. V shed 3 bases, J shed 8 bases, and the junction held 4 bases outside the gene matches. This chain's CDR3 is CASSQGLAGYDEQFF. The CDR3 DNA sequence: TGTGCCAGCAGCCAGGGACTAGCGGGATACGATGAGCAGTTCTTC.

The chain combines TRBV2 with TRBJ1-5, with 7 bases lining up with TRBD1. Germline V gives CDR1 SNHLY, CDR2 FYNNEI. The CDR3 contains 14 residues. V trimming: 7 bases; J trimming: 6 bases; junction bases outside the gene matches: 9. CDR3 bases: TGTGCCAGCAACGACAGGGTAGGTGGTCAGCCCCAGCATTTT. Protein sequence: CASNDRVGGQPQHF. The full variable domain, completed using reference TRBV2 and TRBJ1-5, is EPEVTQTPSHQVTQMGQEVILRCVPISNHLYFYWYRQILGQKVEFLVSFYNNEISEKSEIFDDQFSVERPDGSNFTLKIRSTKLEDSAMYFCASNDRVGGQPQHFGDGTRLSIL.

This clone appeared a single time. J is TRBJ2-1 and V is TRBV4-1; 10 nucleotides match TRBD2. V gave up 3 bases and J gave up 4 bases; unmatched junction bases: 9. Germline CDR1 MGHRA, CDR2 YSYEKL. The CDR3 runs to 17 residues. This CDR3 is CASSHLLAGNGYNEQFF. CDR3 DNA sequence: TGCGCCAGCAGCCACCTACTAGCGGGAAATGGATACAATGAGCAGTTCTTC.

CDR3 DNA: TGTGCCAGTAGCCGGGGGGACCAGAGGCCCCAGTACTTC. It specifies CASSRGDQRPQYF. V and J are TRBV19 and TRBJ2-5, with 7 bases aligning to TRBD2. J lost 9 bases, V lost 6 bases, and 10 bases had no gene match. CDR3 length: 13 amino acids. The germline gives CDR1 LNHDA, CDR2 SQIVND (reference sequence).